This T cell receptor (beta chain) came from a study of regulatory T cells in long-lasting Graves disease. Documented time point: persistent/refractory GD, antithyroid drugs over 5 years with positive TRAb. Researchers made the TCR library from RNA that was extracted from PBMCs. Enrollment of patients was through an endocrinology department in Xi'an, China. Study results and limitations: Persistent disease preferred TRBV28, TRBJ1-2 and TRBJ2-5. It was peripheral blood alone, not thyroid tissue, that was studied.

This clonotype was seen ten or more times. The antigen is unknown. The length of the CDR3 is 15 residues. V lost 6 bases and J lost 3; bases outside the gene matches: 10. Germline CDR1 reads MNHNS; CDR2 reads SASEGT. For TCR beta, libraries came from iRepertoire HTBI primers and Arm-PCR of CDR3 regions. TCRdb analysed the multiplex PCR reads with MiXCR anew, one entry per CDR3 protein. The table includes roughly 700,000 distinct CDR3 sequences, about 32% detected once. The material was peripheral blood mononuclear cells (PBMCs), obtained when the disease was refractory, from a patient treated with antithyroid drugs. The chain links TRBV6-1 to TRBJ1-2; TRBD1 matches at 7 bases. This TCR was sampled from a female donor with Graves disease. The CDR3 DNA sequence: TGTGCCAGCAGAGCGATCGGACAGGCGGACTATGGCTACACCTTC. This sequence encodes CASRAIGQADYGYTF.